A single sample gave rise to the 20 T cell receptor beta chains below, sequenced in a study of CD8+ T cells in alopecia areata. TCR sequencing used cDNA made by reverse transcription of extracted RNA. Only in-frame clones appear in the TCRdb table, and some are missing; sequencing was by immunoSEQ multiplex PCR. Here the sample spans 100,000 to 150,000 clones, 58% being singletons. As for treatment: oral pan-JAK inhibitor, 5-10 mg twice daily. The sample consisted of CD8+ T cells sorted from blood, taken at week 4, from a patient treated with tofacitinib. These receptor sequences come from a human donor with alopecia areata.

This clone has a handful of counts. V gene TRBV7-9 combines with J gene TRBJ2-5, with 8 bases aligning to TRBD1. CDR1 and CDR2 (germline): SEHNR, FQNEAQ (reference sequence). Trimming cost V 1 base and J 4 bases; bases outside gene matches: 8. There are 16 residues in the CDR3. The CDR3 DNA reads as TGTGCCAGCAGCTTAGATCAGGGGACAGGTGGAGAGACCCAGTACTTC. This codes for CASSLDQGTGGETQYF.

The chain couples TRBV11-2 to TRBJ2-7, with D hard to call. The V end was cut by 4 bases, the J end by 3 bases, with 10 bases between. The CDR3 runs 13 residues. CDR1 is SGHAT, CDR2 FQNNGV, per germline. The CDR3 region is CASSSPTDYEQYF. DNA of the CDR3: TGTGCCAGCAGCTCCCCAACGGACTACGAGCAGTACTTC.

This clone was seen a few times. V and J are TRBV29-1 and TRBJ2-7, with 9 bases fitting TRBD2. Trimming removed 7 bases from V and 2 bases from J; junction bases left unmatched: 6. Germline lookup yields CDR1 SQVTM and CDR2 ANQGSEA. This CDR3 contains 13 residues. DNA for the CDR3: TGCAGCGCGACAATAGCGGGGGCCTACGAGCAGTACTTC. Protein product: CSATIAGAYEQYF.

The J gene is TRBJ2-7, the V gene TRBV29-1, with 7 bases identical to TRBD1. The CDR3 covers 14 residues. From germline, CDR1 is SQVTM and CDR2 ANQGSEA. V dropped 6 bases and J dropped 7; count of bases not matched to a gene: 15. CDR3 sequence: CSVHAAHRGWEQYF. The CDR3 region has the DNA TGCAGCGTCCACGCCGCCCACAGGGGCTGGGAGCAGTACTTC.

This clone was observed a handful of times. V and J are TRBV4-3 and TRBJ2-5; no firm D call. Per the germline V gene, CDR1 is LGHNA and CDR2 is YSLEER. V was trimmed by 0 bases and J by 5 bases, leaving 13 bases between them. The CDR3 is made up of 15 amino acids. The CDR3: CASSQDMDLHETQYF. DNA of the CDR3: TGCGCCAGCAGCCAAGATATGGACCTCCACGAGACCCAGTACTTC.

Here the CDR3 reads CAWTVGQPNTEAFF. The CDR3 nucleotides are TGTGCCTGGACTGTCGGACAGCCGAACACTGAAGCTTTCTTT. This sequence joins TRBV30 and TRBJ1-1; TRBD1 is a possible D gene (6 bases). The CDR3 length is 14 residues. V was trimmed by 4 bases and J by 1 base, leaving 13 bases between them. Germline V lookup: CDR1 GTSNPN, CDR2 SVGIG (reference sequence).

The chain has TRBV27 and TRBJ2-5, with TRBD1 identical over 9 bases. The CDR3 covers 13 residues. V lost 5 bases, J lost 8 bases, and 6 bases stayed unmatched. The germline gives CDR1 MNHEY, CDR2 SMNVEV (reference sequence). The CDR3 sequence: CASSPGTGHTQYF. The CDR3, as DNA: TGTGCCAGCAGTCCGGGGACAGGGCATACCCAGTACTTC.

The rearrangement links TRBV30 to TRBJ1-1; D ambiguous. The CDR3 totals 11 residues. Germline CDR1 is GTSNPN and CDR2 is SVGIG (reference sequence). V was trimmed by 0 bases and J by 5 bases, leaving 4 bases between them. CDR3 bases: TGTGCCTGGAGTGTACAGACTGAAGCTTTCTTT. This gives the protein CAWSVQTEAFF.

This clone was found a few times. DNA for the CDR3: TGTGCCTGGACTTCGGGGGTGCCAGATACGCAGTATTTT. It encodes CAWTSGVPDTQYF. The rearrangement uses TRBV30 and TRBJ2-3; D might be TRBD2 (6 bases). The CDR3 is 13 residues long. Germline-derived CDR1 and CDR2 are GTSNPN and SVGIG (reference sequence). Trimming took off 4 bases at V and 4 bases at J, with 12 bases between the two ends.

This clone showed up just once. The J gene is TRBJ2-5, the V gene TRBV20-1; D call uncertain. The germline gives CDR1 DFQATT, CDR2 SNEGSKA (reference sequence). V was trimmed by 0 bases and J by 7 bases, leaving 6 bases between them. The CDR3 sequence is 11 residues long. CDR3 nucleotides: TGCAGTGCTAGAGATCCGGGGACCCAGTACTTC. It translates to CSARDPGTQYF.

This sequence joins TRBV29-1 and TRBJ1-5; D ambiguous. Trimming cost V 6 bases and J 4 bases, with 1 base left between them. Germline V lookup: CDR1 SQVTM, CDR2 ANQGSEA. The CDR3 contains 9 residues. The CDR3 DNA reads TGCAGCGTGAATCAGCCCCAGCATTTT. This encodes CSVNQPQHF. The entire variable domain, with the rest obtained from reference TRBV29-1 and TRBJ1-5, is as follows: SAVISQKPSRDICQRGTSLTIQCQVDSQVTMMFWYRQQPGQSLTLIATANQGSEATYESGFVIDKFPISRPNLTFSTLTVSNMSPEDSSIYLCSVNQPQHFGDGTRLSIL.

The table lists this clone with a few counts. This chain links TRBV29-1 with TRBJ2-7; D remains unclear. The germline CDR1 and CDR2 sequences are SQVTM and ANQGSEA. This CDR3 has 13 residues. Trimming took 7 bases from V and 1 from J, leaving 14 bases between them. CDR3 DNA sequence: TGCAGCGCTGATGCGGACGGTTCCTACGAGCAGTACTTC. Translation gives CSADADGSYEQYF.

J is TRBJ2-7 and V is TRBV27; the D is unclear. From germline, CDR1 is MNHEY and CDR2 SMNVEV (reference sequence). CDR3 length: 13 residues. V was trimmed by 6 bases and J by 2 bases, leaving 11 bases between them. The CDR3 sequence: CASRDPMAYEQYF. The CDR3 region has the DNA TGTGCCAGCAGGGACCCGATGGCCTACGAGCAGTACTTC.

There are a few counts of this clone. The chain uses TRBV20-1 and TRBJ2-1; D unclear. Germline V gene lookup returns CDR1 DFQATT and CDR2 SNEGSKA (reference sequence). The CDR3 loop spans 10 amino acids. Trimming cost V 8 bases and J 7 bases, with 9 bases left between them. CDR3 amino acids: CSPSPNEQFF. CDR3 DNA: TGCAGTCCTTCCCCAAATGAGCAGTTCTTC.

The chain couples TRBV29-1 to TRBJ1-2, with 7 bases identical to TRBD1. Germline-derived CDR1 and CDR2 are SQVTM and ANQGSEA. After removal of 4 bases from V and 6 bases from J, the junction contained 2 bases not matched to a gene. The CDR3 runs 11 residues. The CDR3 sequence: CSVVRGHGYTF. In DNA form, the CDR3 reads TGCAGCGTTGTGAGGGGGCATGGCTACACCTTC.

This clone has more than one count but fewer than ten. The V and J genes are TRBV6-5 and TRBJ2-7; 11 bases match TRBD1. Germline V CDR1 and CDR2: MNHEY, SVGAGI. J was trimmed by 7 bases and V by 9 bases; bases with no gene match: 8. The CDR3 length is 13 residues. The CDR3 is CASLGQGAGEQYF. The CDR3 nucleotides read TGTGCCAGTCTCGGACAGGGGGCAGGGGAGCAGTACTTC.

This clone was recorded a few times. The gene calls are TRBV7-9 and TRBJ2-2; D may correspond to TRBD1 or TRBD2 (6 bases each). This CDR3 comprises 13 residues. The germline V and J ends were trimmed by 5 bases and 5 bases, with 9 bases remaining between them. Germline values: CDR1 SEHNR, CDR2 FQNEAQ (reference sequence). The CDR3 bases are TGTGCCAGCAGCGAGGGGGGAACCGGGGAGCTGTTTTTT. Protein: CASSEGGTGELFF. Full variable domain (remainder filled in from reference TRBV7-9 and TRBJ2-2): DTGVSQNPRHKITKRGQNVTFRCDPISEHNRLYWYRQTLGQGPEFLTYFQNEAQLEKSRLLSDRFSAERPKGSFSTLEIQRTEQGDSAMYLCASSEGGTGELFFGEGSRLTVL.

This chain connects TRBV30 to TRBJ2-6; D possibly uses TRBD1 or TRBD2 (6 bases each). The CDR3 length is 20 residues. Trimming cost V 1 base and J 0 bases, with 22 bases left between them. CDR1 and CDR2 from the germline V gene are GTSNPN and SVGIG (reference sequence). For the CDR3, the DNA is TGTGCCTGGAGTGCCACAGGGTTAGGGACGGGACTCTCTGGGGCCAACGTCCTGACTTTC. Amino acid sequence: CAWSATGLGTGLSGANVLTF. The whole variable domain, remainder taken from reference TRBV30 and TRBJ2-6, is SQTIHQWPATLVQPVGSPLSLECTVEGTSNPNLYWYRQAAGRGLQLLFYSVGIGQISSEVPQNLSASRPQDRQFILSSKKLLLSDSGFYLCAWSATGLGTGLSGANVLTFGAGSRLTVL.

The CDR3 spells CSVIVTEAFF. The CDR3 DNA is TGCAGCGTAATAGTTACTGAAGCTTTCTTT. This chain uses TRBV29-1 with TRBJ1-1; D call uncertain. Trimming shortened V by 6 bases and J by 5 bases, and 7 bases separated the two germline ends. The CDR3 covers 10 residues. CDR1 is SQVTM, CDR2 ANQGSEA, per germline.

This clone was found a few times. The chain employs TRBV29-1 and TRBJ1-1; maybe TRBD1 (5 bases). Germline V gene data show CDR1 as SQVTM and CDR2 as ANQGSEA. V was clipped by 7 bases and J by 3 bases, with 21 bases between them. The CDR3 loop spans 15 amino acids. CDR3 in DNA: TGCAGCGCTGTGGGGACGGGGCTCGGGGACACTGAAGCTTTCTTT. It is translated as CSAVGTGLGDTEAFF.